This is a list of T cell receptor beta chains from one sample in a study of shared clonotypes between healthy human individuals. Profiled with immunoSEQ multiplex PCR; TCRdb holds only in-frame clones, not every one. Of 980,000 or so clones listed, less than 85% were seen once; the top ten hold around 1.4%. The specimen was memory CD4+ T cells sorted from blood. The origin of the receptors is a man younger than 30 in good health. Both conserved end residues are part of each CDR3.

V	J	CDR3
TRBV11-3	TRBJ1-3	CASSSHNGNTIYF
TRBV7-9	TRBJ2-7	CASSLGAGMYEQYF
TRBV30	TRBJ2-2	CAWSRTGELFF
TRBV10-3	TRBJ1-6	CAISAGFTDSPLHF
TRBV5-4	TRBJ2-2	CASSAVAGGHTGELFF
TRBV7-2	TRBJ2-3	CASSPAGRDTDTQYF
TRBV11-2	TRBJ1-4	CASGGSSKTNEKLFF
TRBV6-4	TRBJ1-6	CASSVTPGNSPLHF
TRBV25-1	TRBJ2-5	CASGTGTEKETQYF
TRBV27	TRBJ2-3	CASSPGTSGRWADTQYF
TRBV1	TRBJ2-2	CTSRYQLGLANTGELFF
TRBV7-8	TRBJ1-1	CASSLIADTEAFF
TRBV27	TRBJ2-7	CASSFKGTGGRFPFEQYF
TRBV5-3	TRBJ2-6	CATPGQSSGANVLTF
TRBV14	TRBJ1-1	CASSPLPQGTEAFF
TRBV29-1	TRBJ2-7	CSVSRGHEQYF
TRBV7-2	TRBJ1-2	CASSLGPGFTYGYTF
TRBV6-5	TRBJ2-7	CASSYRGGEYEQYF
TRBV2	TRBJ1-4	CASRDDRGRTNEKLFF
TRBV7-9	TRBJ2-6	CASSLEGQLSGANVLTF
TRBV2	TRBJ2-7	CASSAASGSSYEQYF
TRBV30	TRBJ2-7	CAWSQGLGNHEQYF
TRBV5-1	TRBJ1-1	CASSSSPTETAEAFF
TRBV5-5	TRBJ1-5	CASSFRNNQPQHF
TRBV14	TRBJ2-7	CASSQGSAGGNEQYF
TRBV11-3	TRBJ1-5	CASSLPILERISNQPQHF
TRBV10-1	TRBJ2-7	CASSTGGHREQYF